The rows below give T cell receptor beta chains drawn from one sample of a study of vaccination and CD4 T cells after COVID-19. TCRdb called the PCR reads again in MiXCR, with one record for every CDR3 protein. The sample carries just over 20,000 distinct CDR3 sequences, roughly 70% recorded once. Their antigens are not known. The sequenced sample was CD4+ T cells from blood, cultured in vitro. Receptors originate from a human donor who had recovered from COVID-19. CDR3s leave out the opening cysteine and the closing phenylalanine or tryptophan. D genes are given only for firm matches. Rows may omit the clone size; those that give it use once, few, many or a size class.

clone size,V gene,D gene,J gene,CDR3 protein
few,TRBV6-1,-,TRBJ1-6,ASRKPATQFTNSPLH
-,TRBV20-1,TRBD2,TRBJ2-2,SAPTSGTPRSTGELF
-,TRBV19,TRBD1,TRBJ1-1,ASRPWTGSFTKAF
-,TRBV21-1,-,TRBJ1-1,ASSIGTGGCTEAF
few,TRBV18,-,TRBJ1-5,ASSPRVAAGNQPQH
-,TRBV20-1,-,TRBJ1-5,SALPFDRPGHNQPQH
once,TRBV18,-,TRBJ1-1,ASSPPGVPGIGTEAF
-,TRBV5-1,TRBD1,TRBJ2-2,ASSLVTGVRSGELF
few,TRBV6-5,TRBD1,TRBJ1-3,ASSSRQGHGNTIY
-,TRBV20-1,TRBD2,TRBJ2-7,RPGTIRGAGEQY
-,TRBV3-1,-,TRBJ2-2,ASSRETQTRELF
-,TRBV6-5,-,TRBJ2-1,ASSYVGGTNEQF
-,TRBV15,TRBD2,TRBJ2-7,ATSTRTSAIYEQY
-,TRBV20-1,TRBD1,TRBJ1-1,SATTGVGTEAF
-,TRBV20-1,-,TRBJ1-6,SASWQLSNSPLH
-,TRBV9,-,TRBJ1-1,ASRVIRSTEAF
-,TRBV10-1,-,TRBJ2-2,ASSEGGGTNTGELF
-,TRBV7-2,-,TRBJ1-5,ASSPTGAISNQPQH
-,TRBV6-1,-,TRBJ1-6,ASSWISTARGSPLH
-,TRBV11-2,-,TRBJ2-5,ASTTGPQETQY
-,TRBV19,-,TRBJ1-5,ASKDRSRQPQH
-,TRBV19,TRBD1,TRBJ1-5,ASSIEIWGTGANQPQH